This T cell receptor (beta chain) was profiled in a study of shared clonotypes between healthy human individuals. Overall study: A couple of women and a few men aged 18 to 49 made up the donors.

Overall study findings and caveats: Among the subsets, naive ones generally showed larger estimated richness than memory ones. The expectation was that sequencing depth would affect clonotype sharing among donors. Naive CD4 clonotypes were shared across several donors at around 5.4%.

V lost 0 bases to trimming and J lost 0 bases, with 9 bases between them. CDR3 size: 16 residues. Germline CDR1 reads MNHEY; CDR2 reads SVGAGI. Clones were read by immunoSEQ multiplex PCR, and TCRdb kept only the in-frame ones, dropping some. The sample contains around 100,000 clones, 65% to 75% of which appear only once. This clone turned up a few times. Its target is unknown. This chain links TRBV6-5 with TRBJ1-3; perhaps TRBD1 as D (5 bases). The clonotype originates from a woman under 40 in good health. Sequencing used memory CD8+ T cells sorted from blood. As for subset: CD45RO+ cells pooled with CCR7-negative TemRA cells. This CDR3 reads CASSYSGPGSGNTIYF. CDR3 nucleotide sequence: TGTGCCAGCAGTTACTCGGGACCGGGCTCTGGAAACACCATATATTTT.